This entry lists 12 T cell receptor beta chains sequenced from one sample in a study of Graves' ophthalmopathy and Graves' hyperthyroidism. Investigators amplified TCR beta CDR3 regions from RNA transcripts. First-round RT-PCR relied on HTBI primers, and a second-round multiplex PCR came next. TCRdb redid the calling of the multiplex PCR reads with MiXCR, one entry per CDR3 protein. The sample contains 57,000 or so distinct CDR3 sequences, more than 40% of which appear only once. Specimen: peripheral blood. The receptor source for this set is an adult woman with Graves' ophthalmopathy.

In this sample, this clonotype turned up many times. The chain combines TRBV5-1 with TRBJ1-1; no firm D call. The CDR3 has 13 amino acids. The ends were cut back, 0 bases at V and 4 bases at J, with 7 bases in the middle. CDR1 is SGHRS, CDR2 YFSETQ, per germline. The CDR3 DNA follows: TGCGCCAGCAGCTTGGCAGGTCCCACTGAAGCTTTCTTT. The encoded protein is CASSLAGPTEAFF.

V is TRBV19 and J is TRBJ2-7; a weak D match, TRBD1 (5 bases). CDR1 LNHDA and CDR2 SQIVND come from the germline V gene (reference sequence). The CDR3 length is 14 residues. Between the trimmed V and J ends, which lost 0 bases and 2 bases, there was a span of 8 bases. The CDR3 protein is CASSIDQGTYEQYF. The CDR3 DNA is TGTGCCAGTAGTATAGACCAGGGAACCTACGAGCAGTACTTC.

The rearrangement links TRBV20-1 to TRBJ1-2, with 10 bases aligning to TRBD1. The CDR3 extends over 13 amino acids. Germline-derived CDR1 and CDR2 are DFQATT and SNEGSKA (reference sequence). The CDR3 region has the DNA TGCAGCGGATGGGACAGGGGCAACTATGGCTACACCTTC. It encodes CSGWDRGNYGYTF.

The rearrangement uses TRBV28 and TRBJ2-7; 8 nucleotides match TRBD2. Germline CDR1 and CDR2: MDHEN and SYDVKM. The CDR3 runs 16 residues. V shed 6 bases and J 5 bases; nucleotides not matched to a gene: 15. The CDR3, as DNA: TGTGCCAGCAGGAACGGGGGGGGGAGTGGGGAAAACGAGCAGTACTTC. Translating gives CASRNGGGSGENEQYF.

In this sample, this clonotype turned up many times. The J gene is TRBJ2-5, the V gene TRBV7-2; no firm D call. CDR1 is SGHTA and CDR2 is FQGNSA in the germline V gene. The CDR3 consists of 15 residues. Trimming removed 2 bases at V and 3 bases at J, with 13 bases between. For the CDR3, the DNA is TGTGCCAGCAGCTTATTGGGCGGAAGAGAAGAGACCCAGTACTTC. Translation gives CASSLLGGREETQYF.

The chain has TRBV19 and TRBJ2-2; D gene uncertain. V lost 7 bases and J 4 bases, leaving 10 bases between the germline ends. This CDR3 contains 13 residues. Germline V gene lookup returns CDR1 LNHDA and CDR2 SQIVND (reference sequence). CDR3 residues: CASNPPPTGELFF. The CDR3 bases are TGTGCCAGTAACCCCCCCCCCACCGGGGAGCTGTTTTTT.

The rearrangement links TRBV4-1 to TRBJ1-6; TRBD1 matches 7 bases. Germline lookup yields CDR1 MGHRA and CDR2 YSYEKL. Trimming removed 4 bases from V and 5 bases from J; junction bases left unmatched: 8. This CDR3 has 16 amino acids. The CDR3 reads CASSLRQGRDNSPLHF. DNA for the CDR3: TGCGCCAGCAGCCTCCGACAGGGAAGGGATAATTCACCCCTCCACTTT.

This clonotype is classed as medium-sized. V is TRBV2 and J is TRBJ1-2; no clear D gene. The V gene lost 6 bases and the J gene lost 3 bases, with 8 bases spanning the gap. The CDR3 covers 12 residues. Germline CDR1 and CDR2: SNHLY and FYNNEI. CDR3 nucleotides: TGTGCCAGCAGGGAGGTCGACTATGGCTACACCTTC. This codes for CASREVDYGYTF.

This clonotype has only a few counts. This may come from a read error, since a much larger clone is one base off. The genes are TRBV11-2 and TRBJ2-1, with 7 positions matching TRBD2. The CDR3 has 14 residues. The germline CDR1 and CDR2 sequences are SGHAT and FQNNGV. The CDR3 DNA sequence: TGTGCCAGCAGCGTGAGCGGGACCTTAAATGAGCGGTTCTTC. This translates into CASSVSGTLNERFF.

The chain employs TRBV5-1 and TRBJ1-1; D is possibly TRBD1 (6 bases). There are 16 residues in the CDR3. Germline V gene data show CDR1 as SGHRS and CDR2 as YFSETQ. The germline V and J ends were trimmed by 4 bases and 5 bases, with 21 bases remaining between them. As DNA, the CDR3 is TGCGCCAGCAGCCCTCTTGCGGGACAAAGGGGGACTGAAGCTTTCTTT. Its protein is CASSPLAGQRGTEAFF.

The sample holds many counts of this clonotype. V is TRBV28 and J is TRBJ1-2; possible D gene TRBD1, 5 bases. The V and J ends lost 2 bases and 0 bases respectively, with 10 bases between them. This CDR3 has 15 residues. The V gene's germline CDR1 is MDHEN and CDR2 SYDVKM. The CDR3 DNA is TGTGCCAGCAGTTTAAGGACACCACCTAACTATGGCTACACCTTC. This sequence encodes CASSLRTPPNYGYTF.

This clonotype was counted a few times. A much larger clone differs by one base, so this may be a read error. The chain recombines TRBV5-5 with TRBJ2-1; D perhaps matches TRBD2 (6 bases). The V gene's germline CDR1 is SGHKS and CDR2 YYEKEE (reference sequence). This CDR3 is 15 amino acids long. V was trimmed by 3 bases and J by 15 bases, leaving 25 bases between them. The CDR3 loop reads CASSSRRGEAGPPFF. For the CDR3, the DNA is TGTGCCAGCAGCTCCCGGAGGGGCGAGGCCGGTCCTCCGTTCTTC.